These 22 T cell receptor beta chains originate from one sample sequenced in a study of T cell responses to AZD1222 COVID-19 vaccine (dated by TCRdb to the early 2020s). Library prep was done by the immunoSEQ multiplex PCR assay. This immuneACCESS table, as held by TCRdb, lists in-frame sequences with V and J called but not all clones. Of the missing ones, under half trace to an unresolved V gene in checked studies; the others have no known cause. The sample table records about 190,000 clones; around 90% of these occur just once. Together, the top ten hold approximately 4% of the sample. Read against the paper, the sample's time point label means: about 28 days (+/-7) after the second vaccine dose. The treatment or condition tag for this specimen amounts to: meningococcal conjugate vaccine given as trial control. Source: peripheral blood, taken 28 days after the second dose of the MenACWY control vaccine. The receptors were sampled from an adult who received the MenACWY meningococcal vaccine as a control.

The J gene is TRBJ1-2, the V gene TRBV7-8, with TRBD1 matching 10 bases. Germline loops: CDR1 SGHVS, CDR2 FQNEAQ. The CDR3 sequence is 13 residues long. V lost 3 bases, J lost 7 bases, and 2 bases stayed unmatched. The CDR3 loop reads CASSLDRGAGYTF. CDR3 DNA sequence: TGTGCCAGCAGCTTGGACAGGGGGGCTGGCTACACCTTC. Drawing the rest from reference TRBV7-8 and TRBJ1-2, the complete variable domain is GAGVSQSPRYKVAKRGQDVALRCDPISGHVSLFWYQQALGQGPEFLTYFQNEAQLDKSGLPSDRFFAERPEGSVSTLKIQRTQQEDSAVYLCASSLDRGAGYTFGSGTRLTVV.

The rearrangement links TRBV5-1 to TRBJ2-1, with D perhaps TRBD2 (6 bases). Germline-derived CDR1 and CDR2 are SGHRS and YFSETQ. The CDR3 runs to 17 residues. Trimming shortened V by 4 bases and J by 0 bases, and 17 bases separated the two germline ends. The CDR3 here is CASSPGPSESSYNEQFF. The CDR3 DNA reads as TGCGCCAGCAGCCCGGGCCCTAGCGAGAGCTCCTACAATGAGCAGTTCTTC. The variable domain in full, with the rest retrieved from reference TRBV5-1 and TRBJ2-1, is KAGVTQTPRYLIKTRGQQVTLSCSPISGHRSVSWYQQTPGQGLQFLFEYFSETQRNKGNFPGRFSGRQFSNSRSEMNVSTLELGDSALYLCASSPGPSESSYNEQFFGPGTRLTVL.

This sequence joins TRBV7-9 and TRBJ1-1; 7 nucleotides match TRBD1. This CDR3 comprises 12 residues. The junction had 7 bases not matched to a gene; V was cut back by 11 bases and J by 4 bases. CDR1 SEHNR and CDR2 FQNEAQ come from the germline V gene (reference sequence). In nucleotides, the CDR3 is TGTGCCGGGAGACAGGGTGGCACTGAAGCTTTCTTT. It is translated as CAGRQGGTEAFF.

The V gene is TRBV27, the J gene TRBJ2-5, with D tentatively TRBD2 (5 bases). This CDR3 region has 15 residues. Per the germline V gene, CDR1 is MNHEY and CDR2 is SMNVEV (reference sequence). Trimming removed 0 bases at V and 0 bases at J, with 8 bases between. The CDR3 reads CASSLSTGYQETQYF. The CDR3 DNA reads TGTGCCAGCAGTTTATCCACGGGGTACCAAGAGACCCAGTACTTC.

The chain carries TRBV7-2 and TRBJ2-7; the match to TRBD1 covers 11 bases. The CDR3 loop spans 14 amino acids. V was pared by 4 bases and J by 6 bases, with 5 bases of the junction left unmatched. Germline CDR1 and CDR2: SGHTA and FQGNSA. The CDR3 sequence: CASSWDRGKPEQYF. The CDR3 nucleotides read TGTGCCAGCAGCTGGGACAGGGGGAAGCCCGAGCAGTACTTC.

The rearrangement links TRBV6-5 to TRBJ2-7; 8 bases fit TRBD1. Germline V gene lookup returns CDR1 MNHEY and CDR2 SVGAGI. V shed 5 bases, J shed 2 bases, and the junction held 2 bases outside the gene matches. CDR3 length: 13 residues. DNA of the CDR3: TGTGCCAGCAGTCGGGACAGGACCTACGAGCAGTACTTC. Translating gives CASSRDRTYEQYF.

The chain joins TRBV9 to TRBJ1-1; 7 bases are shared with TRBD1. Germline assignment: CDR1 SGDLS and CDR2 YYNGEE. The CDR3 length is 14 residues. Unmatched junction bases numbered 8, after V lost 2 bases and J lost 7 bases. In DNA, the CDR3 is TGTGCCAGCAGCGTTCTTCAGGGGGATGGTGAAGCTTTCTTT. Translating gives CASSVLQGDGEAFF. The full variable domain, in which reference TRBV9 and TRBJ1-1 provide the parts outside the CDR3, is DSGVTQTPKHLITATGQRVTLRCSPRSGDLSVYWYQQSLDQGLQFLIQYYNGEERAKGNILERFSAQQFPDLHSELNLSSLELGDSALYFCASSVLQGDGEAFFGQGTRLTVV.

The chain carries TRBV30 and TRBJ2-1, with a possible D match to TRBD2 (5 bases). CDR1 is GTSNPN and CDR2 is SVGIG in the germline V gene (reference sequence). The length of the CDR3 is 15 residues. Trimming stripped 1 base from V and 0 bases from J, with 10 bases between. CDR3 sequence: CAWSGTPSSYNEQFF. The DNA of the CDR3 is TGTGCCTGGAGTGGGACTCCTAGCTCCTACAATGAGCAGTTCTTC.

The chain employs TRBV7-2 and TRBJ2-1, with D maybe TRBD2 (6 bases). CDR1 and CDR2 (germline): SGHTA, FQGNSA. V was cut by 4 bases and J by 7 bases, with 14 bases left in between. CDR3 length: 14 residues. The CDR3 reads CASSYRDFLNEQFF. CDR3 bases: TGTGCCAGCAGCTACCGGGACTTTTTAAATGAGCAGTTCTTC.

The J gene is TRBJ1-1, the V gene TRBV10-2; D unresolved. The CDR3 sequence is 15 residues long. Germline CDR1 is WSHSY and CDR2 is SAAADI. The V and J ends lost 5 bases and 9 bases respectively, with 22 bases between them. CDR3 sequence: CASSLSDYLNPKAFF. As DNA, the CDR3 is TGCGCCAGCAGTCTTTCGGACTATCTTAACCCAAAAGCTTTCTTT.

V is TRBV15 and J is TRBJ2-2; weak D call: TRBD1 (5 bases). V shed 5 bases and J shed 7 bases, with 11 bases lying between them. Germline loops: CDR1 LNHNV, CDR2 YYDKDF (reference sequence). There are 13 residues in the CDR3. CDR3 loop: CATSGAQRGELFF. CDR3 sequence (DNA): TGTGCCACCAGCGGGGCCCAACGCGGGGAGCTGTTTTTT. The full variable domain, its missing parts supplied by reference TRBV15 and TRBJ2-2, is DAMVIQNPRYQVTQFGKPVTLSCSQTLNHNVMYWYQQKSSQAPKLLFHYYDKDFNNEADTPDNFQSRRPNTSFCFLDIRSPGLGDTAMYLCATSGAQRGELFFGEGSRLTVL.

V is TRBV6-6 and J is TRBJ2-7, with 8 bases fitting TRBD1. The CDR3 loop spans 13 amino acids. Germline V gives CDR1 MNHNY, CDR2 SVGAGI (reference sequence). The ends lost 7 bases at V and 5 bases at J; junction bases unmatched: 7. The CDR3 sequence is CASTHQGAHEQYF. As DNA, the CDR3 is TGTGCCAGCACCCACCAGGGGGCCCACGAGCAGTACTTC.

The CDR3 protein is CASSLAGTSQNTIYF. As DNA, the CDR3 is TGCGCCAGCAGCTTGGCCGGGACATCCCAAAACACCATATATTTT. The V gene is TRBV5-1, the J gene TRBJ1-3, with TRBD1 as a possible D gene (6 bases). CDR3 length: 15 amino acids. Germline values: CDR1 SGHRS, CDR2 YFSETQ. V lost 0 bases and J 6 bases, leaving 13 bases between the germline ends.

This clone was detected a few times. The chain carries TRBV10-3 and TRBJ1-2, with D possibly matching TRBD1 (6 bases). Trimming took 5 bases from V and 6 from J, leaving 16 bases between them. Germline V gene lookup returns CDR1 ENHRY and CDR2 SYGVKD. There are 14 residues in the CDR3. DNA of the CDR3: TGTGCCATCAGTTTGGGGGCAGAGATCCATGGCTACACCTTC. The encoded protein is CAISLGAEIHGYTF.

J is TRBJ2-7 and V is TRBV4-2; TRBD1 or TRBD2 may be the D gene (6 bases each). Germline lookup yields CDR1 LGHNA and CDR2 YNFKEQ. Trimming pared 5 bases from V and 2 bases from J, leaving 16 bases between. This CDR3 is built from 15 residues. CDR3 sequence reads: CASSEEGESTYEQYF. The CDR3 nucleotides read TGTGCCAGCAGCGAGGAGGGGGAAAGCACCTACGAGCAGTACTTC.

The V gene is TRBV19, the J gene TRBJ1-2; TRBD1 matches 7 bases. Trimming removed 7 bases from V and 3 bases from J; junction bases left unmatched: 5. There are 13 residues in the CDR3. Per the germline V gene, CDR1 is LNHDA and CDR2 is SQIVND (reference sequence). DNA of the CDR3: TGTGCCAGTACCGAGGGGACAGACTATGGCTACACCTTC. Amino acid sequence: CASTEGTDYGYTF.

The V call is TRBV29-1, the J call TRBJ1-2, with a weak D call TRBD1 (5 bases). The germline V gene encodes CDR1 SQVTM and CDR2 ANQGSEA. The CDR3 contains 14 residues. V gave up 2 bases and J gave up 5 bases, with 15 bases separating them. The CDR3 region is CSVERAGTAYGYTF. CDR3 sequence (DNA): TGCAGCGTTGAAAGGGCAGGGACTGCTTATGGCTACACCTTC.

This sequence joins TRBV16 and TRBJ2-3; D is undetermined. Per germline, CDR1 KGHSY and CDR2 FQNENV. Trimming removed 4 bases at V and 0 bases at J, with 8 bases between. The CDR3 is made up of 14 amino acids. The CDR3 region has the DNA TGTGCCAGCAGCCTTACACCTAGCACAGATACGCAGTATTTT. Protein: CASSLTPSTDTQYF.

Only one count was recorded for this clone. The rearrangement uses TRBV14 and TRBJ2-3, with unresolved D. The CDR3 runs to 8 residues. CDR1 and CDR2 (germline): SGHDN, FVKESK. The V and J ends lost 8 bases and 13 bases respectively, with 7 bases between them. CDR3 protein: CASFLEYF. The DNA of the CDR3 is TGTGCCAGCTTTTTGGAGTATTTT.

The CDR3 loop reads CASSRESYEQYF. The CDR3 nucleotides read TGTGCCAGCAGTCGAGAGAGCTACGAGCAGTACTTC. The genes are TRBV9 and TRBJ2-7; no reliable D call. The germline CDR1 and CDR2 sequences are SGDLS and YYNGEE. This CDR3 contains 12 residues. V gave up 5 bases and J gave up 3 bases, with 9 bases separating them.

This chain's CDR3 is CARSFNRGGTEAFF. CDR3 DNA sequence: TGTGCCAGAAGCTTTAACAGGGGTGGCACTGAAGCTTTCTTT. The chain has TRBV5-3 and TRBJ1-1; 7 bases match TRBD1. TRBV5-3 is an ORF, and what it does is uncertain. The CDR3 spans 14 residues. V lost 2 bases and J lost 4; bases outside the gene matches: 5.

The gene calls are TRBV29-1 and TRBJ2-5; D not certain. The germline gives CDR1 SQVTM, CDR2 ANQGSEA. The CDR3 is made up of 13 amino acids. The V end lost 2 bases, the J end lost 2 bases, and 9 bases lay between the germline ends. The CDR3 loop reads CSVEFRPQETQYF. The CDR3 DNA reads TGCAGCGTTGAATTTCGGCCTCAAGAGACCCAGTACTTC.